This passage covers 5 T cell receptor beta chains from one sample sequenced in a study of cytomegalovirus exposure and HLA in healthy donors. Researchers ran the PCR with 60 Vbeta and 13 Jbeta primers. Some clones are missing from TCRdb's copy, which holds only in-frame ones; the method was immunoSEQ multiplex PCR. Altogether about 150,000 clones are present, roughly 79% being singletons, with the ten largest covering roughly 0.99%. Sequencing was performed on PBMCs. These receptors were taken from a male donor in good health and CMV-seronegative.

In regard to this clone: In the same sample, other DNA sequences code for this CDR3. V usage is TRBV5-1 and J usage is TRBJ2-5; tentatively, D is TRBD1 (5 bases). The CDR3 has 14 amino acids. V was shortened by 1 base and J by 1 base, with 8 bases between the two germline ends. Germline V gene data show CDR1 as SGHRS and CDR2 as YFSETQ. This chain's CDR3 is CASSLLTGQETQYF. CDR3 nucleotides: TGCGCCAGCAGCTTGTTAACAGGCCAAGAGACCCAGTACTTC.

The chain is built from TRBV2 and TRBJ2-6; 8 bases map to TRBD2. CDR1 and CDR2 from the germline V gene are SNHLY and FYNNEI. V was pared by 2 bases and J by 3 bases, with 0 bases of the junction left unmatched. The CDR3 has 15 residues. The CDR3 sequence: CASSESGSGANVLTF. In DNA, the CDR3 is TGTGCCAGCAGTGAAAGCGGGAGTGGGGCCAACGTCCTGACTTTC.

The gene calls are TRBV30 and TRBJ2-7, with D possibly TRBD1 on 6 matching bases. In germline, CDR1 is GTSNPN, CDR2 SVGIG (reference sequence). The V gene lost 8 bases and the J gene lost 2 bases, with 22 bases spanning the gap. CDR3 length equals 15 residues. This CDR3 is CALSGRDTTAYEQYF. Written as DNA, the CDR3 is TGTGCCCTAAGTGGCCGGGACACTACAGCCTACGAGCAGTACTTC.

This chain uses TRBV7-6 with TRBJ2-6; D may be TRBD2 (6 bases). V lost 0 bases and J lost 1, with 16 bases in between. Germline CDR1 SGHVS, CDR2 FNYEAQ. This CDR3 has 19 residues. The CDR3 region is CASSLALREAVSGANVLTF. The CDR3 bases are TGTGCCAGCAGCTTAGCGCTAAGGGAGGCCGTGTCTGGGGCCAACGTCCTGACTTTC.

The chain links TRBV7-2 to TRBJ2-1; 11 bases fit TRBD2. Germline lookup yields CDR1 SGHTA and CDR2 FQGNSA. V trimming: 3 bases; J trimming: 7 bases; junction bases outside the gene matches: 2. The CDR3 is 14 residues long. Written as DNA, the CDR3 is TGTGCCAGCAGCTTTAGCGGGGGGGAAAATGAGCAGTTCTTC. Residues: CASSFSGGENEQFF.